This T cell receptor (beta chain) comes out of a study of molecular identifiers for immune sequencing clone quantification. This clonotype was picked up many times. Making the bulk TCR libraries relied on previously described methods and listed TCR primers. TCRdb re-called the PCR reads with MiXCR, one entry per CDR3 protein. The sample includes some 100,000 distinct CDR3 sequences, around 17% of them seen just once. This CDR3 region has 12 residues. V shed 7 bases and J shed 3 bases, with 11 bases lying between them. The V gene's germline CDR1 is SQVTM and CDR2 ANQGSEA. Sequences were obtained from naive CD8+ T cells from blood, with Jurkat cell RNA spiked in. Subset denoted: FACS-sorted CD8+CD4-CCR7+CD45RA+ naive T cells. The origin of this receptor is a human donor in good health. Some libraries in this study had Jurkat cell RNA spiked in. The chain is built from TRBV29-1 and TRBJ2-3; D is possibly TRBD1 (6 bases). The CDR3 bases are TGCAGCGAAAGGGACATAACAGATACGCAGTATTTT. Protein: CSERDITDTQYF.